These 5 T cell receptor beta chains were sequenced from one sample in a study of vaccination and CD4 T cells after COVID-19. Once obtained from cultured CD4+ T cells, the DNA was sequenced using the Oncomine TCR Beta short-read assay. One entry per CDR3 protein, called by TCRdb with MiXCR from the PCR reads. Of approximately 12,000 distinct CDR3 sequences in the sample, about 53% are singletons; the top ten hold around 18%. Noted treatment: approximately 9-day PBMC culture with coronavirus spike peptide pools or control peptides (ViraFEST assay). Antigens of these TCRs are unknown. Sequenced material: CD4+ T cells from blood, cultured in vitro. The receptors derive from a human donor who had recovered from COVID-19.

The V gene is TRBV4-1, the J gene TRBJ2-5; a weak D match, TRBD2 (5 bases). Per the germline V gene, CDR1 is MGHRA and CDR2 is YSYEKL. CDR3 length: 17 amino acids. Trimming stripped 3 bases from V and 4 bases from J, with 21 bases between. The CDR3 nucleotides read TGCGCCAGCAGCCAGCCCTATCGGGGTGGTGAAGGAGAGACCCAGTACTTC. Residues: CASSQPYRGGEGETQYF.

This clonotype was seen only a few times. Written as DNA, the CDR3 is TGTGCCACCAGCACGGGACTAGCGGACTCAGATACGCAGTATTTT. Protein product: CATSTGLADSDTQYF. This chain connects TRBV15 to TRBJ2-3; 11 positions agree with TRBD2. From germline, CDR1 is LNHNV and CDR2 YYDKDF (reference sequence). Trimming cost V 4 bases and J 4 bases; bases outside gene matches: 4. The CDR3 covers 15 residues. Using reference TRBV15 and TRBJ2-3 for the parts outside the CDR3, the full variable domain is DAMVIQNPRYQVTQFGKPVTLSCSQTLNHNVMYWYQQKSSQAPKLLFHYYDKDFNNEADTPDNFQSRRPNTSFCFLDIRSPGLGDTAMYLCATSTGLADSDTQYFGPGTRLTVL.

The chain employs TRBV5-4 and TRBJ2-7; 7 bases fit TRBD1. From germline, CDR1 is SGHNT and CDR2 YYREEE (reference sequence). V trimming: 3 bases; J trimming: 5 bases; junction bases outside the gene matches: 8. The CDR3 loop spans 14 amino acids. The CDR3 DNA reads as TGTGCCAGCAGCTGGCAGACAGGGTTCGACGAGCAGTACTTC. Encoded protein: CASSWQTGFDEQYF.

The V call is TRBV12-5, the J call TRBJ2-3; no reliable D call. The germline V gene encodes CDR1 LGHNT and CDR2 FRNRAP. The CDR3 spans 13 residues. The V gene lost 5 bases and the J gene lost 1 base, with 7 bases spanning the gap. The CDR3 here is CASGKSGTDTQYF. CDR3 bases: TGTGCTAGTGGTAAAAGCGGCACAGATACGCAGTATTTT.

V gene TRBV6-2 or TRBV6-3 combines with J gene TRBJ2-7, with D maybe TRBD2 (5 bases). The germline V gene has CDR1 MNHEY and CDR2 SVGEGT. V was cut by 2 bases and J by 5 bases, with 13 bases left in between. There are 14 residues in the CDR3. The CDR3 nucleotides read TGTGCCAGCAGTTACGTTAGGAGGTATGACGAGCAGTACTTC. It yields the protein CASSYVRRYDEQYF.